This TCR beta chain was obtained from a study of persistence of HIV-infected CD4 T cells. Overall study results and limits: Degenerate expanded CDR3beta sequences were enriched among CMV- and Gag-responding cells.

With respect to this clone: Antigen specificity is unknown.

This CDR3 region has 15 residues. Trimming took 3 bases from V and 5 from J, leaving 13 bases between them. Per the germline V gene, CDR1 is LGHNT and CDR2 is FRNRAP. This was the immunoSEQ version 4 assay in survey mode. Repertoires were generated with immunoSEQ multiplex PCR, while TCRdb's copy carries only in-frame clones and drops some. The sample has 25,000 to 35,000 clones; 70% are singletons. An overlapping HIV-1 Gag peptide pool stimulated these cells at about 1 ug/peptide/mL. Sorting of responding CD4+ T cells relied on upregulated CD40 ligand together with CD69. This specimen consisted of CD4+ T cells sorted from PBMCs after roughly 18-hour stimulation, obtained from a patient who received antiretroviral therapy. This sequence joins TRBV12-5 and TRBJ2-2; tentatively, D is TRBD1 (8 bases). The TCR was taken from an adult man with HIV who was CMV-seropositive. CDR3 sequence: CASGFGQGGTGELFF. The CDR3 nucleotides are TGTGCTAGTGGTTTTGGACAGGGAGGGACCGGGGAGCTGTTTTTT.